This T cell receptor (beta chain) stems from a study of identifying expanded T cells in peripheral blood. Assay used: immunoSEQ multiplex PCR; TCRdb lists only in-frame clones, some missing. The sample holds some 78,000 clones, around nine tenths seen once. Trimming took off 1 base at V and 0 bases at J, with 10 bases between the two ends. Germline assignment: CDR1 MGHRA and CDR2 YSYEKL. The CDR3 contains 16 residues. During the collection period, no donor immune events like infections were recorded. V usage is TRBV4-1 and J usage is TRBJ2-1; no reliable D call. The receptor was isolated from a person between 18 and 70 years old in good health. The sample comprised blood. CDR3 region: CASSQVDQSSYNEQFF. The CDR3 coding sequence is TGCGCCAGCAGCCAAGTGGACCAAAGCTCCTACAATGAGCAGTTCTTC.